The 6 T cell receptor beta chains below all came from one sample that was sequenced in a study of blood T cell repertoires in COVID-19. Produced via immunoSEQ multiplex PCR; TCRdb's table is partial and in-frame only. The repertoire holds 200,000 to 250,000 clones, with around 90% as singletons. What was sequenced was peripheral blood. These receptors originate from a man aged 25 to 45 with COVID-19, enrolled during active disease.

The rearrangement uses TRBV5-5 and TRBJ1-2; unclear D gene. CDR3 length: 12 amino acids. The germline V gene has CDR1 SGHKS and CDR2 YYEKEE (reference sequence). Deletions cut 0 bases from V and 7 bases from J, with 7 bases between. The CDR3 sequence: CASSLGLGGYTF. CDR3 coding DNA: TGTGCCAGCAGCTTGGGTCTAGGTGGCTACACCTTC.

The chain employs TRBV4-1 and TRBJ1-5, with TRBD1 matching 8 bases. Germline V gene data show CDR1 as MGHRA and CDR2 as YSYEKL. The CDR3 runs 16 residues. V shed 6 bases, J shed 2 bases, and the junction held 9 bases outside the gene matches. The CDR3 here is CASRALDRGGNQPQHF. The CDR3 DNA sequence: TGCGCCAGCAGAGCGCTAGACAGGGGAGGCAATCAGCCCCAGCATTTT.

Turning to this clone: The junction departs from germline at one end; a sequencing error may be responsible. The chain links TRBV5-4 to TRBJ2-7; TRBD2 matches at 8 bases. Germline V gene data show CDR1 as SGHNT and CDR2 as YYREEE (reference sequence). CDR3 size: 15 residues. Here the CDR3 DNA reads TGTGCCAGCAGCCCTGGGGGACTAGGCTCCTCCGAGCAGTACTTC. It is translated as CASSPGGLGSSEQYF. Drawing the rest from reference TRBV5-4 and TRBJ2-7, the complete variable domain is ETGVTQSPTHLIKTRGQQVTLRCSSQSGHNTVSWYQQALGQGPQFIFQYYREEENGRGNFPPRFSGLQFPNYSSELNVNALELDDSALYLCASSPGGLGSSEQYFGPGTRLTVT.

As DNA, the CDR3 is TGTGCCAGCAGCCCCCAGGGGGCGTACTACAATGAGCAGTTCTTC. Protein: CASSPQGAYYNEQFF. The chain uses TRBV2 and TRBJ2-1; 8 bases fit TRBD1. Unmatched junction bases numbered 7, after V lost 6 bases and J lost 3 bases. CDR1 and CDR2 (germline): SNHLY, FYNNEI. This CDR3 spans 15 amino acids. Complete variable domain (other parts from reference TRBV2 and TRBJ2-1): EPEVTQTPSHQVTQMGQEVILRCVPISNHLYFYWYRQILGQKVEFLVSFYNNEISEKSEIFDDQFSVERPDGSNFTLKIRSTKLEDSAMYFCASSPQGAYYNEQFFGPGTRLTVL.

The rearrangement links TRBV9 to TRBJ2-2, with D perhaps matching TRBD2 (6 bases). CDR1 SGDLS and CDR2 YYNGEE come from the germline V gene. Trimming removed 0 bases at V and 5 bases at J, with 8 bases between. The CDR3 is made up of 14 amino acids. CDR3 in amino acids: CASSVVAETGELFF. In DNA form, the CDR3 reads TGTGCCAGCAGCGTAGTAGCGGAGACCGGGGAGCTGTTTTTT. The full variable domain, its missing parts supplied by reference TRBV9 and TRBJ2-2, is DSGVTQTPKHLITATGQRVTLRCSPRSGDLSVYWYQQSLDQGLQFLIQYYNGEERAKGNILERFSAQQFPDLHSELNLSSLELGDSALYFCASSVVAETGELFFGEGSRLTVL.

The J gene is TRBJ1-1, the V gene TRBV29-1; D is uncertain. The length of the CDR3 is 13 residues. V gave up 3 bases and J gave up 1 base, with 9 bases separating them. Germline lookup yields CDR1 SQVTM and CDR2 ANQGSEA. The CDR3 DNA sequence: TGCAGCGTTGATCGGGTTCCGAACACTGAAGCTTTCTTT. This sequence encodes CSVDRVPNTEAFF.